Listed here are 16 T cell receptor beta chains from one sample, sequenced in a study of shared clonotypes between healthy human individuals (dated by TCRdb to 2018 to 2021). To prepare the library, the immunoSEQ multiplex PCR assay was applied. Held by TCRdb, this immuneACCESS table contains in-frame sequences only and omits some clones. Under half of the omission traces to an unresolved V gene where checked; the cause of the rest is unknown. Counted in this sample were around 2.3 million clones; approximately 96% of them appeared once. 0.1% to 0.15% of the sample is in the top ten clones. Sequencing was done on a sample of naive CD4+ T cells sorted from blood. The cell subset or site label corresponds to: CD45RA+ positively selected. The receptors here all came from a man aged 18 to 29 in good health.

This chain uses TRBV7-2 with TRBJ1-1; unclear D gene. The CDR3 sequence is 13 residues long. V gave up 1 base and J gave up 7 bases, with 10 bases separating them. Germline lookup yields CDR1 SGHTA and CDR2 FQGNSA. The CDR3 is CASSLVREIEAFF. CDR3 coding DNA: TGTGCCAGCAGCTTAGTGCGTGAGATTGAAGCTTTCTTT.

The rearrangement uses TRBV9 and TRBJ1-6, with 8 bases fitting TRBD1. The CDR3 covers 16 residues. J lost 7 bases, V lost 4 bases, and 10 bases had no gene match. CDR1 and CDR2 (germline): SGDLS, YYNGEE. CDR3 residues: CASSKYLTGVNSPLHF. In DNA form, the CDR3 reads TGTGCCAGCAGCAAATACCTGACAGGGGTAAATTCACCCCTCCACTTT.

The rearrangement uses TRBV28 and TRBJ1-1; no reliable D call. The CDR3 is 11 residues long. Trimming removed 10 bases from V and 0 bases from J, with 6 bases in between. Germline V CDR1 and CDR2: MDHEN, SYDVKM. The CDR3 sequence is CATNLNTEAFF. In DNA, the CDR3 is TGTGCCACCAATCTGAACACTGAAGCTTTCTTT.

J is TRBJ1-2 and V is TRBV30; weak D call: TRBD1 (5 bases). V lost 5 bases and J lost 4, with 14 bases in between. The CDR3 runs 13 residues. Per the germline V gene, CDR1 is GTSNPN and CDR2 is SVGIG (reference sequence). Written as DNA, the CDR3 is TGTGCCTGGGCCATAAACGGGGGCTATGGCTACACCTTC. Translated: CAWAINGGYGYTF.

Remarks on this clone: Other DNA sequences in this specimen translate into the identical CDR3. The rearrangement links TRBV2 to TRBJ1-3, with TRBD1 as a possible D gene (5 bases). The V end was cut by 6 bases, the J end by 2 bases, with 8 bases between. The V gene's germline CDR1 is SNHLY and CDR2 FYNNEI. CDR3 length equals 13 residues. The CDR3 bases are TGTGCCAGCAGAGGAGGGGCTGGAAACACCATATATTTT. This encodes CASRGGAGNTIYF.

This clone appeared once. The chain carries TRBV19 and TRBJ1-5; unclear D gene. This CDR3 has 14 amino acids. The germline V and J ends were trimmed by 5 bases and 7 bases, with 15 bases remaining between them. In germline, CDR1 is LNHDA, CDR2 SQIVND (reference sequence). Written as DNA, the CDR3 is TGTGCCAGTAGTTCGCGGCAGGCGGGGCAGCCCCAGCATTTT. This translates into CASSSRQAGQPQHF. Looking up the rest from reference TRBV19 and TRBJ1-5 gives the full variable domain: DGGITQSPKYLFRKEGQNVTLSCEQNLNHDAMYWYRQDPGQGLRLIYYSQIVNDFQKGDIAEGYSVSREKKESFPLTVTSAQKNPTAFYLCASSSRQAGQPQHFGDGTRLSIL.

A word on this clone: The sample holds other DNA sequences that translate to the same CDR3. This chain uses TRBV6-5 with TRBJ2-2; 10 bases fit TRBD1. The CDR3 loop spans 14 amino acids. Unmatched junction bases numbered 2, after V lost 6 bases and J lost 4 bases. Germline loops: CDR1 MNHEY, CDR2 SVGAGI. DNA for the CDR3: TGTGCCAGCAGCTGGGACAGGGGCACCGGGGAGCTGTTTTTT. It translates to CASSWDRGTGELFF.

The gene calls are TRBV6-1 and TRBJ2-2; 9 bases agree with TRBD2. The V segment lost 6 bases and the J segment 5 bases; nucleotides outside the gene matches: 7. Germline V gene sequence: CDR1 MNHNS, CDR2 SASEGT. There are 15 residues in the CDR3. The CDR3 bases are TGTGCCAGCAGCCGGAGCGGGGGGTGGACCGGGGAGCTGTTTTTT. Encoded protein: CASSRSGGWTGELFF.

This chain joins TRBV27 and TRBJ2-7; D uncertain. Trimming stripped 1 base from V and 5 bases from J, with 12 bases between. Germline loops: CDR1 MNHEY, CDR2 SMNVEV (reference sequence). The CDR3 runs to 14 residues. In nucleotides, the CDR3 is TGTGCCAGCAGTTTATGGGCTTCGGATAACGAGCAGTACTTC. It encodes CASSLWASDNEQYF.

The rearrangement uses TRBV5-1 and TRBJ2-7, with TRBD1 matching 9 bases. The V and J ends lost 4 bases and 4 bases, in that order; junction bases with no gene match: 12. Germline CDR1 SGHRS, CDR2 YFSETQ. CDR3 size: 16 residues. The CDR3 loop is CASSPSPGTGQYEQYF. CDR3 nucleotides: TGCGCCAGCAGCCCGTCTCCCGGGACAGGGCAATACGAGCAGTACTTC.

The rearrangement uses TRBV27 and TRBJ2-7, with 12 bases identical to TRBD2. From germline, CDR1 is MNHEY and CDR2 SMNVEV (reference sequence). V dropped 4 bases and J dropped 7; count of bases not matched to a gene: 8. CDR3 size: 15 residues. The CDR3 region is CASSSLTSGRREQYF. The CDR3 DNA follows: TGTGCCAGCAGTTCCCTGACTAGCGGGAGACGGGAGCAGTACTTC.

The chain links TRBV30 to TRBJ2-2, with a possible D match to TRBD2 (6 bases). V lost 1 base and J 6 bases, leaving 12 bases between the germline ends. Germline V gene lookup returns CDR1 GTSNPN and CDR2 SVGIG (reference sequence). The CDR3 extends over 14 amino acids. The CDR3 DNA is TGTGCCTGGAGTGCGGGGGTGGGCGCCGGGGAGCTGTTTTTT. Protein product: CAWSAGVGAGELFF.

The genes are TRBV11-2 and TRBJ2-1; 12 bases line up with TRBD1. Trimming took 3 bases from V and 7 from J; bases not matched to a gene: 4. The CDR3 is 15 amino acids. The V gene's germline CDR1 is SGHAT and CDR2 FQNNGV. CDR3 DNA sequence: TGTGCCAGCAGCTTGGGACAGGGGGCGCCGAATGAGCAGTTCTTC. This sequence encodes CASSLGQGAPNEQFF.

J is TRBJ1-5 and V is TRBV19; D ambiguous. Germline V gene lookup returns CDR1 LNHDA and CDR2 SQIVND (reference sequence). With 4 bases removed from V and 6 bases from J, the gap between germline ends came to 13 bases. The CDR3 length is 14 residues. The DNA of the CDR3 is TGTGCCAGTAGTAAGGGTCGGACGGTTCAGCCCCAGCATTTT. This gives the protein CASSKGRTVQPQHF.

This chain's CDR3 is CASSQRGNGNTIYF. The CDR3 DNA sequence: TGTGCCAGCAGCCAGCGGGGGAACGGAAACACCATATATTTT. This chain links TRBV7-2 with TRBJ1-3, with D perhaps TRBD1 (5 bases). The V gene's germline CDR1 is SGHTA and CDR2 FQGNSA. The CDR3 loop spans 14 amino acids. V gave up 5 bases and J gave up 4 bases, with 12 bases separating them.

The chain links TRBV20-1 to TRBJ2-5; a weak D match, TRBD2 (5 bases). V lost 0 bases and J lost 7, with 6 bases in between. CDR1 DFQATT and CDR2 SNEGSKA come from the germline V gene (reference sequence). This CDR3 is built from 11 residues. The chain's CDR3 is CSAREAGTQYF. CDR3 DNA sequence: TGCAGTGCTAGAGAGGCGGGGACCCAGTACTTC.